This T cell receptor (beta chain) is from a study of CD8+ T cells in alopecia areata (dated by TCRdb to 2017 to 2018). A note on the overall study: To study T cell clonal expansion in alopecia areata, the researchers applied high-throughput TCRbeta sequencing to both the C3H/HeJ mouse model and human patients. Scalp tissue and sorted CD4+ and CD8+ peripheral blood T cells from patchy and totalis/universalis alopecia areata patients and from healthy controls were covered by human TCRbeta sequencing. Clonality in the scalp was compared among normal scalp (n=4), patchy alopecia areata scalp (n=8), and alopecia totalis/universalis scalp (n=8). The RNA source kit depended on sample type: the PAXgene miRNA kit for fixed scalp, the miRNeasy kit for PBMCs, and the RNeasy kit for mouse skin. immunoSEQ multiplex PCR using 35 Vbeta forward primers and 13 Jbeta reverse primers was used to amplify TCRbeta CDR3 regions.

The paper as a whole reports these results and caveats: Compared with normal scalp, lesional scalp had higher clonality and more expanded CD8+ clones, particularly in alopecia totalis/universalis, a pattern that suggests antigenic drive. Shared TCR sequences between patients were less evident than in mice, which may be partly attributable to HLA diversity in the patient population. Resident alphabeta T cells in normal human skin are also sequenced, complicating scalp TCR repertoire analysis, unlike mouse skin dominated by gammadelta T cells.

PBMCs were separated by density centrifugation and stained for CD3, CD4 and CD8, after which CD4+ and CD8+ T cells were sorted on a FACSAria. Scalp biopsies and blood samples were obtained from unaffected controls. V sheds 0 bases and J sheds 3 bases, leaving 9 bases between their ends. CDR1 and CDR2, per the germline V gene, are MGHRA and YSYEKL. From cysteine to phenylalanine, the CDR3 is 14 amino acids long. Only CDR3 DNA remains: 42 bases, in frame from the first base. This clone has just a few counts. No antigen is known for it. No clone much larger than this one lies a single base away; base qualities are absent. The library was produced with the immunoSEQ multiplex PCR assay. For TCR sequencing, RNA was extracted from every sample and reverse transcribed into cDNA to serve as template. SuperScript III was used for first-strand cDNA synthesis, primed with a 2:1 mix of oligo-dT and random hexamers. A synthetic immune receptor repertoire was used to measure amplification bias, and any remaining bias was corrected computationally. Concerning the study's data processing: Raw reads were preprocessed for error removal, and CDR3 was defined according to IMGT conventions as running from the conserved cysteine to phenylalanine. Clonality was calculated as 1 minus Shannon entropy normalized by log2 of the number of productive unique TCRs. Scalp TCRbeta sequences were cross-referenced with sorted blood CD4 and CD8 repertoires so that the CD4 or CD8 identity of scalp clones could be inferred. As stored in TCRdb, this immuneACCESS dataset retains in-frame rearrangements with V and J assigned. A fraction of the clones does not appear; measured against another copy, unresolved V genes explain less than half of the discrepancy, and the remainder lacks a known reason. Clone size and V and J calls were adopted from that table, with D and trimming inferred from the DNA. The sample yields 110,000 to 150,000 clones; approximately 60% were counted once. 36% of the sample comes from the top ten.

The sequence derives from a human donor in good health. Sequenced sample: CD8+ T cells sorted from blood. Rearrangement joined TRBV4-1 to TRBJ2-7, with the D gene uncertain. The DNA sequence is TGCGCCAGCAGCCAAGATCCTGGTTACTACGAGCAGTACTTC. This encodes CASSQDPGYYEQYF.